The 14 T cell receptor beta chains below come from one sample, sequenced in a study of metastatic and nonmetastatic thyroid tumors. TCRdb reprocessed the PCR reads using MiXCR. Of 29,000 or so clones in the sample, 4% to 5% were seen once. Patients were all untreated before their thyroid surgery. Input material: blood. These receptors were taken from a female donor with papillary thyroid cancer or a benign thyroid nodule (not recorded which). Some clones in this sample may be carry-over from other donors' samples.

Many counts were recorded for this clone. The V call is TRBV11-3, the J call TRBJ2-3; no clear D. The CDR3 runs to 15 residues. Germline V gene data show CDR1 as SGHNT and CDR2 as YENEEA. V was cut by 1 base and J by 3 bases, with 11 bases left in between. Here the CDR3 reads CASSLVRAGTDTQYF. The CDR3 DNA reads TGTGCCAGCAGCTTAGTACGGGCAGGAACAGATACGCAGTATTTT.

This clone was seen ten or more times. This chain links TRBV7-9 with TRBJ1-6; the match to TRBD1 covers 8 bases. This CDR3 is 16 amino acids long. The germline V gene encodes CDR1 SEHNR and CDR2 FQNEAQ (reference sequence). Trimming cost V 1 base and J 13 bases; bases outside gene matches: 12. CDR3 loop: CASSLEKDRGGSPLHF. CDR3 coding DNA: TGTGCCAGCAGCTTAGAAAAAGACAGGGGTGGGTCGCCCCTCCACTTT.

This clone was counted ten times or more. The chain joins TRBV19 to TRBJ2-4; possible D gene TRBD2, 5 bases. Looked up from germline, CDR1 is LNHDA and CDR2 is SQIVND (reference sequence). Trimming shortened V by 0 bases and J by 0 bases, and 12 bases separated the two germline ends. This CDR3 comprises 17 residues. The CDR3 nucleotides read TGTGCCAGTAGTATAGATCGGCGGGCCAAAGCCAAAAACATTCAGTACTTC. Its translation: CASSIDRRAKAKNIQYF.

This clone was seen at least ten times. This rearrangement joins TRBV7-2 to TRBJ2-1; 8 bases are a match to TRBD2. Germline V gene sequence: CDR1 SGHTA, CDR2 FQGNSA. This CDR3 contains 15 residues. V lost 8 bases and J lost 2; bases outside the gene matches: 8. CDR3 nucleotides: TGTGCCAGCGCCTTCGCGGGAGGTCCCTACAATGAGCAGTTCTTC. It yields the protein CASAFAGGPYNEQFF.

This clone turned up a few times. The DNA of the CDR3 is TGTGCCACCAGCCCCGGGACAGGGGGGGACTACGAGCAGTACTTC. Amino acid sequence: CATSPGTGGDYEQYF. The chain is built from TRBV24-1 and TRBJ2-7, with TRBD1 identical over 11 bases. CDR3 length equals 15 residues. V dropped 7 bases and J dropped 3; count of bases not matched to a gene: 7. Germline values: CDR1 KGHDR, CDR2 SFDVKD.

This clone appeared many times. The chain uses TRBV19 and TRBJ1-1; D unclear. With 3 bases removed from V and 4 bases from J, the gap between germline ends came to 9 bases. The CDR3 extends over 13 amino acids. CDR1 is LNHDA and CDR2 is SQIVND in the germline V gene (reference sequence). The CDR3: CASSISLATEAFF. CDR3 nucleotide sequence: TGTGCCAGTAGTATCTCCCTGGCCACTGAAGCTTTCTTT.

This clone came up many times. The chain links TRBV2 to TRBJ2-3; D may be TRBD2 (6 bases). Germline V gene sequence: CDR1 SNHLY, CDR2 FYNNEI. The CDR3 extends over 16 amino acids. Trimming stripped 5 bases from V and 0 bases from J, with 15 bases between. CDR3 DNA: TGTGCCAGCAGTCCCGGGTGGGGACTTAGCACAGATACGCAGTATTTT. Amino acid sequence: CASSPGWGLSTDTQYF. Supplemented by reference TRBV2 and TRBJ2-3, the full variable domain reads EPEVTQTPSHQVTQMGQEVILRCVPISNHLYFYWYRQILGQKVEFLVSFYNNEISEKSEIFDDQFSVERPDGSNFTLKIRSTKLEDSAMYFCASSPGWGLSTDTQYFGPGTRLTVL.

This clone was recorded at least ten times. The gene calls are TRBV3-1 and TRBJ1-5; D not resolved. V lost 5 bases, J lost 3 bases, and 8 bases lay in between. Germline assignment: CDR1 LGHDT and CDR2 YNNKEL (reference sequence). There are 13 residues in the CDR3. CDR3 in amino acids: CASSWGINQPQHF. The DNA of the CDR3 is TGTGCCAGCAGCTGGGGAATCAATCAGCCCCAGCATTTT.

This clone has a handful of counts. DNA for the CDR3: TGTGCCAGCAGCCTCAGCGGGACGGAGACCCAGTACTTC. Amino acid sequence: CASSLSGTETQYF. The genes are TRBV12-3 or TRBV12-4 and TRBJ2-5; 7 bases map to TRBD2. CDR3 size: 13 residues. The V and J ends lost 6 bases and 5 bases, in that order; junction bases with no gene match: 6.

This chain uses TRBV30 with TRBJ1-2; TRBD1 aligns across 8 bases. Unmatched junction bases numbered 4, after V lost 0 bases and J lost 4 bases. Per the germline V gene, CDR1 is GTSNPN and CDR2 is SVGIG (reference sequence). The CDR3 spans 14 residues. CDR3 nucleotides: TGTGCCTGGAGTGTCCACAGGGGGAGCTATGGCTACACCTTC. It is translated as CAWSVHRGSYGYTF.

This clone was observed a few times. The V call is TRBV27, the J call TRBJ2-7, with D tentatively TRBD1 or TRBD2 (6 bases each). CDR1 MNHEY and CDR2 SMNVEV come from the germline V gene (reference sequence). Trimming stripped 7 bases from V and 5 bases from J, with 15 bases between. CDR3 length equals 13 residues. CDR3 sequence (DNA): TGTGCCAGCAATTGGTTAGGGGGGCACGAGCAGTACTTC. Translating it yields CASNWLGGHEQYF.

Ten or more counts support this clone. The chain links TRBV3-1 to TRBJ2-5, with D perhaps TRBD1 or TRBD2 (5 bases each). The length of the CDR3 is 14 residues. CDR1 is LGHDT, CDR2 YNNKEL, per germline (reference sequence). Deletions cut 3 bases from V and 5 bases from J, with 13 bases between. The CDR3 DNA sequence: TGTGCCAGCAGCCATCGCTCGGGGACGGAGACCCAGTACTTC. As protein: CASSHRSGTETQYF.

This clone was seen at least ten times. Additional DNA sequences in this sample encode the identical CDR3. The chain joins TRBV5-4 to TRBJ2-7; D not certain. Germline V gives CDR1 SGHNT, CDR2 YYREEE (reference sequence). CDR3 length equals 14 residues. The ends were cut back, 0 bases at V and 1 base at J, with 8 bases in the middle. DNA of the CDR3: TGTGCCAGCAGCTTGGCGGGTGGGTCCTACGAGCAGTACTTC. It codes for CASSLAGGSYEQYF.

By sample fraction, this clone is medium-sized. The chain joins TRBV28 to TRBJ1-2; 8 bases match TRBD1. Per the germline V gene, CDR1 is MDHEN and CDR2 is SYDVKM. This CDR3 has 15 residues. V dropped 0 bases and J dropped 6; count of bases not matched to a gene: 6. The CDR3 nucleotides read TGTGCCAGCAGTTTATGGGCAGGGGGCATGGATGGCTACACCTTC. Translated, it gives CASSLWAGGMDGYTF.